This T cell receptor beta chain was observed in a study of T and B cells in COVID-19 patients. TRB rearrangements were amplified by multiplex PCR with BIOMED2 TRB-A/B primers. TCRdb reprocessed the multiplex PCR reads via MiXCR and lists one record per CDR3 protein. The profile shows 20,000 to 25,000 distinct CDR3 sequences, over 25% of them singletons. Whole-study results and caveats: The recovered cohort had approximately 2,000 exclusive TCR clusters, including 25 to 35 low generation probability clusters. CD4+, regulatory T cell, CD8+ and sorted SARS-CoV-2-responsive or tetramer+ T cells were not yet sequenced. Active COVID-19 showed highly clonal TRB repertoires; recovery showed diversity and richness above healthy donors.

For this clonotype: Its antigen is undetermined. The conserved closing phenylalanine or tryptophan is absent in this CDR3, likely reflecting a read error.

Blood genomic DNA input for TRB amplification was 250-500 ng. CDR3 size: 15 residues. CDR1 SEHNR and CDR2 FQNEAQ come from the germline V gene (reference sequence). V was clipped by 5 bases and J by 2 bases; unmatched bases: 4. Input material: blood. The TCR was taken from a human donor who had recovered from COVID-19. The V gene is TRBV7-9, the J gene TRBJ2-1; TRBD2 agrees at 9 bases. The CDR3 region is CASSPRGGTYNEQFL. The CDR3 nucleotides read TGTGCCAGCAGCCCGCGGGGGGGGACCTACAATGAGCAGTTCTTA.